A single sample is the source of the 32 T cell receptor beta chains below, sequenced in a study of blood T cell repertoires in COVID-19. Clones were read by immunoSEQ multiplex PCR, and TCRdb kept only the in-frame ones, dropping some. This table has about 200,000 clones, about 90% appearing once. Sequencing used peripheral blood. These receptors were taken from a man aged 35 to 55 with active or convalescent COVID-19.

The chain links TRBV14 to TRBJ1-3; perhaps TRBD1 as D (6 bases). Germline CDR1 and CDR2: SGHDN and FVKESK. Trimming removed 3 bases from V and 0 bases from J, with 9 bases in between. The CDR3 totals 15 residues. The DNA for the CDR3 is TGTGCCAGCAGCCATGTGACAGGCTCTGGAAACACCATATATTTT. Its translation: CASSHVTGSGNTIYF.

This rearrangement joins TRBV7-9 to TRBJ1-6; D may be TRBD1 (5 bases). From germline, CDR1 is SEHNR and CDR2 FQNEAQ (reference sequence). This CDR3 has 16 amino acids. V lost 7 bases and J lost 5, with 18 bases in between. CDR3 residues: CASTTTAGGNNSPLHF. The CDR3, as DNA: TGTGCCAGCACCACTACCGCCGGGGGGAATAATTCACCCCTCCACTTT.

The chain employs TRBV18 and TRBJ1-1; TRBD1 matches 10 bases. Unmatched junction bases numbered 5, after V lost 6 bases and J lost 4 bases. The CDR3 sequence is 14 residues long. Germline lookup yields CDR1 KGHSH and CDR2 LQKENI. The CDR3, as DNA: TGTGCCAGCTCGCACGGACAGGGGGGCACTGAAGCTTTCTTT. Translation: CASSHGQGGTEAFF.

This chain links TRBV28 with TRBJ1-1; D not certain. The CDR3 totals 14 residues. V was trimmed by 5 bases and J by 6 bases, leaving 16 bases between them. CDR1 and CDR2 from the germline V gene are MDHEN and SYDVKM. The CDR3 DNA follows: TGTGCCAGCAGTCCCGGCGGGGTGAGTTCTGAAGCTTTCTTT. It codes for CASSPGGVSSEAFF.

This clone was found once. The chain links TRBV9 to TRBJ2-5; TRBD1 agrees at 8 bases. From germline, CDR1 is SGDLS and CDR2 YYNGEE. With 4 bases clipped from V and 2 bases from J, the junction kept 10 bases outside the gene matches. The CDR3 has 16 residues. CDR3 amino acids: CASSFGTGESQETQYF. DNA for the CDR3: TGTGCCAGCAGCTTTGGGACAGGCGAAAGTCAAGAGACCCAGTACTTC.

The chain couples TRBV5-1 to TRBJ2-5; TRBD1 agrees at 8 bases. The V gene end was trimmed by 4 bases and the J gene end by 3 bases; junction bases not matched to a gene: 11. This CDR3 is built from 16 residues. Germline CDR1 reads SGHRS; CDR2 reads YFSETQ. CDR3 amino acids: CASSRTGQGLEETQYF. The CDR3 DNA follows: TGCGCCAGCAGCCGAACCGGACAGGGATTGGAAGAGACCCAGTACTTC.

CDR3 region: CASSVDSFPEAFF. The CDR3 nucleotides are TGTGCCAGCAGCGTGGACAGTTTCCCTGAAGCTTTCTTT. This chain links TRBV9 with TRBJ1-1, with a possible D match to TRBD1 (6 bases). Germline loops: CDR1 SGDLS, CDR2 YYNGEE. This CDR3 is 13 amino acids long. Trimming pared 2 bases from V and 6 bases from J, leaving 11 bases between.

V and J are TRBV6-5 and TRBJ1-5; 10 nucleotides agree with TRBD1. V trimming: 4 bases; J trimming: 6 bases; junction bases outside the gene matches: 6. From germline, CDR1 is MNHEY and CDR2 SVGAGI. This CDR3 region has 15 residues. CDR3 region: CASSLTGGAGQPQHF. The CDR3, as DNA: TGTGCCAGCAGTTTGACAGGGGGCGCGGGTCAGCCCCAGCATTTT.

The rearrangement joins TRBV19 to TRBJ1-1; 8 nucleotides line up with TRBD1. V was clipped by 7 bases and J by 5 bases; unmatched bases: 15. Germline CDR1 and CDR2: LNHDA and SQIVND (reference sequence). CDR3 length equals 16 residues. In DNA, the CDR3 is TGTGCCAGTAAACAGGGGGGAAGAGAAGGAAGAACTGAAGCTTTCTTT. Amino acid sequence: CASKQGGREGRTEAFF.

The chain has TRBV28 and TRBJ2-7; D might be TRBD1 (6 bases). Looked up from germline, CDR1 is MDHEN and CDR2 is SYDVKM. With 3 bases removed from V and 6 bases from J, the gap between germline ends came to 21 bases. The CDR3 totals 16 residues. The CDR3: CASSLLQGQDRGEQYF. CDR3 nucleotide sequence: TGTGCCAGCAGTTTGCTTCAGGGGCAGGACCGTGGCGAGCAGTACTTC.

The J gene is TRBJ2-6, the V gene TRBV5-1; TRBD1 aligns across 7 bases. V gave up 4 bases and J gave up 2 bases; unmatched junction bases: 3. This CDR3 contains 15 residues. In germline, CDR1 is SGHRS, CDR2 YFSETQ. Written as DNA, the CDR3 is TGCGCCAGCAGCGCCGGGACAGCTGGGGCCAACGTCCTGACTTTC. This sequence encodes CASSAGTAGANVLTF. The whole variable domain, remainder taken from reference TRBV5-1 and TRBJ2-6, is KAGVTQTPRYLIKTRGQQVTLSCSPISGHRSVSWYQQTPGQGLQFLFEYFSETQRNKGNFPGRFSGRQFSNSRSEMNVSTLELGDSALYLCASSAGTAGANVLTFGAGSRLTVL.

This rearrangement joins TRBV29-1 to TRBJ2-7, with D perhaps matching TRBD1 (7 bases). The germline V gene has CDR1 SQVTM and CDR2 ANQGSEA. Trimming shortened V by 1 base and J by 7 bases, and 23 bases separated the two germline ends. This CDR3 is built from 16 residues. The CDR3 loop reads CSVEVPGPGGPREQYF. DNA of the CDR3: TGCAGCGTTGAAGTGCCCGGACCAGGGGGGCCGCGAGAGCAGTACTTC.

The chain employs TRBV11-2 and TRBJ2-7; perhaps TRBD1 as D (6 bases). Per germline, CDR1 SGHAT and CDR2 FQNNGV. This CDR3 has 15 amino acids. V dropped 6 bases and J dropped 1 base, with 16 bases sitting between them. The CDR3 sequence is CASRAGTSWSYEQYF. In nucleotides, the CDR3 is TGTGCCAGCAGAGCCGGGACATCGTGGTCCTACGAGCAGTACTTC.

The chain is built from TRBV5-6 and TRBJ1-2; the match to TRBD1 covers 11 bases. The CDR3 totals 14 residues. In germline, CDR1 is SGHDT, CDR2 YYEEEE. V dropped 5 bases and J dropped 4; count of bases not matched to a gene: 4. The CDR3 loop reads CASRGQGAIYGYTF. CDR3 nucleotides: TGTGCCAGCAGAGGACAGGGGGCTATCTATGGCTACACCTTC. The full variable domain, with the rest looked up from reference TRBV5-6 and TRBJ1-2, is DAGVTQSPTHLIKTRGQQVTLRCSPKSGHDTVSWYQQALGQGPQFIFQYYEEEERQRGNFPDRFSGHQFPNYSSELNVNALLLGDSALYLCASRGQGAIYGYTFGSGTRLTVV.

This sequence joins TRBV7-9 and TRBJ2-7; D is possibly TRBD2 (6 bases). V dropped 1 base and J dropped 2 bases, with 12 bases sitting between them. The germline gives CDR1 SEHNR, CDR2 FQNEAQ (reference sequence). This CDR3 contains 15 residues. The CDR3 DNA reads as TGTGCCAGCAGCTTAGTGGGGGGAACTACCTACGAGCAGTACTTC. Protein: CASSLVGGTTYEQYF.

The rearrangement links TRBV9 to TRBJ2-1; D might be TRBD2 (5 bases). CDR1 and CDR2 (germline): SGDLS, YYNGEE. This CDR3 is 16 amino acids long. V was pared by 4 bases and J by 8 bases, with 22 bases between. The CDR3 reads CASSLRTSKLFYEQFF. DNA of the CDR3: TGTGCCAGCAGCCTGCGAACTAGTAAACTTTTCTATGAGCAGTTCTTC. Full variable domain (rest looked up from reference TRBV9 and TRBJ2-1): DSGVTQTPKHLITATGQRVTLRCSPRSGDLSVYWYQQSLDQGLQFLIQYYNGEERAKGNILERFSAQQFPDLHSELNLSSLELGDSALYFCASSLRTSKLFYEQFFGPGTRLTVL.

The chain combines TRBV19 with TRBJ1-1; D ambiguous. The CDR3 covers 12 residues. V was cut by 1 base and J by 10 bases, with 10 bases left in between. Germline CDR1 LNHDA, CDR2 SQIVND (reference sequence). CDR3 sequence (DNA): TGTGCCAGTAGTATAGCCGGGAACCGAGCTTTCTTT. It codes for CASSIAGNRAFF.

This rearrangement joins TRBV6-1 to TRBJ1-4; no clear D gene. Looked up from germline, CDR1 is MNHNS and CDR2 is SASEGT. This CDR3 has 16 residues. Trimming cost V 2 bases and J 0 bases, with 10 bases left between them. CDR3 sequence: CASSELAVTTNEKLFF. CDR3 coding DNA: TGTGCCAGCAGTGAACTGGCCGTCACAACTAATGAAAAACTGTTTTTT.

V is TRBV12-5 and J is TRBJ1-1, with 9 bases identical to TRBD1. CDR3 size: 14 residues. V lost 8 bases and J lost 5; bases outside the gene matches: 9. Germline V lookup: CDR1 LGHNT, CDR2 FRNRAP. CDR3 DNA sequence: TGTGCTAGTATGCGGAGTGGGACAGGGACTGAAGCTTTCTTT. Residues: CASMRSGTGTEAFF.

This clone appeared a few times. The chain joins TRBV7-9 to TRBJ1-1, with D tentatively TRBD1 (6 bases). Germline V gene data show CDR1 as SEHNR and CDR2 as FQNEAQ (reference sequence). The CDR3 runs to 15 residues. Trimming removed 6 bases at V and 0 bases at J, with 14 bases between. The CDR3, as DNA: TGTGCCAGCAGTCCTCCGACAGGTTTGAACACTGAAGCTTTCTTT. It translates to CASSPPTGLNTEAFF. The whole variable domain, filled in from reference TRBV7-9 and TRBJ1-1, reads DTGVSQNPRHKITKRGQNVTFRCDPISEHNRLYWYRQTLGQGPEFLTYFQNEAQLEKSRLLSDRFSAERPKGSFSTLEIQRTEQGDSAMYLCASSPPTGLNTEAFFGQGTRLTVV.

This clone showed up just a few times. The rearrangement uses TRBV2 and TRBJ1-4; D might be TRBD1 (6 bases). Germline V gene sequence: CDR1 SNHLY, CDR2 FYNNEI. Trimming removed 0 bases from V and 7 bases from J, with 12 bases in between. This CDR3 spans 15 amino acids. The CDR3 region has the DNA TGTGCCAGCAGTGAAGCCGACAGGCCCGCTGAAAAACTGTTTTTT. This translates into CASSEADRPAEKLFF. The variable domain in full, with the rest retrieved from reference TRBV2 and TRBJ1-4, is EPEVTQTPSHQVTQMGQEVILRCVPISNHLYFYWYRQILGQKVEFLVSFYNNEISEKSEIFDDQFSVERPDGSNFTLKIRSTKLEDSAMYFCASSEADRPAEKLFFGSGTQLSVL.

V gene TRBV16 combines with J gene TRBJ2-2; 7 bases fit TRBD1. From germline, CDR1 is KGHSY and CDR2 FQNENV. J lost 7 bases, V lost 3 bases, and 8 bases had no gene match. The length of the CDR3 is 15 residues. The CDR3 DNA reads as TGTGCCAGCAGCCAGGGAAGACAGGGCATCGGGGAGCTGTTTTTT. Its translation: CASSQGRQGIGELFF. Supplemented by reference TRBV16 and TRBJ2-2, the full variable domain reads GEEVAQTPKHLVRGEGQKAKLYCAPIKGHSYVFWYQQVLKNEFKFLISFQNENVFDETGMPKERFSAKCLPNSPCSLEIQATKLEDSAVYFCASSQGRQGIGELFFGEGSRLTVL.

The CDR3 sequence is CASSLEGQSREKLFF. The CDR3 DNA reads as TGCGCCAGCAGCTTGGAGGGACAATCACGCGAAAAACTGTTTTTT. The chain has TRBV5-1 and TRBJ1-4, with D maybe TRBD1 (6 bases). V lost 0 bases and J 8 bases, leaving 14 bases between the germline ends. Germline assignment: CDR1 SGHRS and CDR2 YFSETQ. The CDR3 is 15 amino acids. The whole variable domain, filled in from reference TRBV5-1 and TRBJ1-4, reads KAGVTQTPRYLIKTRGQQVTLSCSPISGHRSVSWYQQTPGQGLQFLFEYFSETQRNKGNFPGRFSGRQFSNSRSEMNVSTLELGDSALYLCASSLEGQSREKLFFGSGTQLSVL.

This chain links TRBV5-1 with TRBJ1-1; TRBD1 agrees at 7 bases. The CDR3 is 14 amino acids. Germline CDR1 is SGHRS and CDR2 is YFSETQ. V lost 4 bases to trimming and J lost 5 bases; unmatched junction nucleotides: 8. Here the CDR3 DNA reads TGCGCCAGCAGCCCGACAGGGTCGGGGACTGAAGCTTTCTTT. This codes for CASSPTGSGTEAFF.

V usage is TRBV28 and J usage is TRBJ1-2, with TRBD1 identical over 8 bases. CDR1 is MDHEN, CDR2 SYDVKM, per germline. The length of the CDR3 is 14 residues. With V trimmed by 1 base and J by 5 bases, 3 bases remained unmatched. CDR3 in amino acids: CASSLYQGAYGYTF. DNA of the CDR3: TGTGCCAGCAGTTTATACCAGGGGGCGTATGGCTACACCTTC.

This chain connects TRBV3-1 (or the pseudogene TRBV3-2) to TRBJ2-5; 8 nucleotides agree with TRBD1. Germline V gene data show CDR1 as LGHDT and CDR2 as YNNKEL (reference sequence). The CDR3 runs 15 residues. The trim removed 4 bases at V and 3 bases at J, leaving 7 bases unmatched. CDR3 in amino acids: CASSPPGQAKETQYF. The CDR3 DNA reads TGTGCCAGCAGCCCTCCGGGACAGGCAAAAGAGACCCAGTACTTC.

This clone has just a few counts. The CDR3 is CASSPGGQYLGEQFF. In DNA form, the CDR3 reads TGTGCCAGCAGCCCTGGGGGCCAGTACCTTGGGGAGCAGTTCTTC. The gene calls are TRBV5-4 and TRBJ2-1, with TRBD1 as a possible D gene (6 bases). Trimming took 4 bases from V and 10 from J, leaving 21 bases between them. Germline V gene data show CDR1 as SGHNT and CDR2 as YYREEE (reference sequence). The CDR3 spans 15 residues.

The genes are TRBV18 and TRBJ2-5; D is ambiguous. Germline CDR1 KGHSH, CDR2 LQKENI. The CDR3 has 13 amino acids. V dropped 3 bases and J dropped 5 bases, with 10 bases sitting between them. CDR3 sequence reads: CASSPRVEETQYF. CDR3 DNA sequence: TGTGCCAGCTCACCCCGGGTAGAGGAGACCCAGTACTTC.

This clone appeared once. This chain uses TRBV28 with TRBJ1-5; TRBD1 aligns across 9 bases. Per germline, CDR1 MDHEN and CDR2 SYDVKM. V lost 5 bases and J lost 7; bases outside the gene matches: 6. The CDR3 length is 14 residues. This CDR3 is CASSITGGGQPQHF. The CDR3 nucleotides read TGTGCCAGCAGTATTACAGGGGGCGGCCAGCCCCAGCATTTT.

The table lists this clone with a few counts. The CDR3 DNA is TGTGCCAGCAGCCGACAGACCAATCAGCCCCAGCATTTT. It translates to CASSRQTNQPQHF. J is TRBJ1-5 and V is TRBV14; a weak D match, TRBD1 (5 bases). CDR1 SGHDN and CDR2 FVKESK come from the germline V gene. V shed 4 bases and J shed 3 bases, with 7 bases lying between them. The CDR3 is 13 amino acids.

The chain couples TRBV30 to TRBJ2-3, with a weak D call TRBD1 (5 bases). V dropped 0 bases and J dropped 6 bases, with 13 bases sitting between them. CDR1 is GTSNPN and CDR2 is SVGIG in the germline V gene (reference sequence). The CDR3 sequence is 14 residues long. The CDR3 reads CAWSVLGPPDTQYF. DNA of the CDR3: TGTGCCTGGAGTGTACTGGGGCCCCCCGATACGCAGTATTTT. Full variable domain (rest looked up from reference TRBV30 and TRBJ2-3): SQTIHQWPATLVQPVGSPLSLECTVEGTSNPNLYWYRQAAGRGLQLLFYSVGIGQISSEVPQNLSASRPQDRQFILSSKKLLLSDSGFYLCAWSVLGPPDTQYFGPGTRLTVL.

The genes are TRBV5-6 and TRBJ1-2; TRBD1 is a possible D gene (6 bases). Per germline, CDR1 SGHDT and CDR2 YYEEEE. The V gene lost 6 bases and the J gene lost 1 base, with 13 bases spanning the gap. The CDR3 covers 14 residues. Here the CDR3 DNA reads TGTGCCAGCACCCTGGACAGTTTTAACTATGGCTACACCTTC. Translating gives CASTLDSFNYGYTF.